The clone carrying this T cell receptor beta chain was seen many times. As originally analysed: From approximately 25,000 to 650,000 TCRs were found per sample, with a median of about 96,000. TCRdb independently ran MiXCR on the RACE reads; one entry per CDR3 protein. The V and J calls, along with clone size, are taken from TCRdb and not from the paper's own processing. The table has 34,000 or so distinct CDR3 sequences, around a tenth seen once. Noted time point: pre-sensitization, week 0. Noted treatment: therapeutic diphenylcyclopropenone sensitization with weekly scalp DPC. Whole blood, unfractionated, served as the material for total RNA extraction. Blood draws came first, before each patch test. The CDR3 covers 16 residues. In germline, CDR1 is DFQATT, CDR2 SNEGSKA (reference sequence). V lost 0 bases, J lost 5 bases, and 9 bases stayed unmatched. The source of the sample is a study of human T cells and chemical hapten exposure.

The chain employs TRBV20-1 and TRBJ2-2; 7 bases match TRBD2. The sequenced sample was whole blood, obtained in connection with sensitization to the hapten diphenylcyclopropenone (DPC). This clonotype originated in a man aged 50-60 years with alopecia areata. Some clones in this sample may be carry-over from other donors' samples. The DNA for the CDR3 is TGCAGTGCTAGAGATACGGCTAGCGGTATAACCGGGGAGCTGTTTTTT. Translating it yields CSARDTASGITGELFF.